This section outlines one T cell receptor (beta chain) sequence together with its context. As yet, its antigen is unknown. This sample was taken from a study of Tregs in tolerant kidney transplant recipients. Whole-study findings and limits: The most relevant donor-specific Treg TCRbeta repertoire apparently came from expansion with activated donor B cells. Findings come from small patient numbers and require larger validation. Biological reproducibility was not directly addressed in this study.

This table comes from immunoSEQ multiplex PCR, and its TCRdb copy is limited to in-frame clones, with some not included. The sample lists about 240,000 clones, roughly 84% occurring once. CD4+CD25+CD127- Tregs, CD4+CD25- non-Tregs, CD4 and CD8 cells were sorted. The V segment lost 0 bases and the J segment 3 bases; nucleotides outside the gene matches: 4. Germline V gene lookup returns CDR1 SGHKS and CDR2 YYEKEE (reference sequence). The CDR3 contains 15 residues. The V call is TRBV5-5, the J call TRBJ2-7; 9 bases agree with TRBD2. This TCR was recovered from a human donor in good health. The sequenced sample consisted of CD4+ T cells from blood. This CDR3 reads CASSLVAGGIYEQYF. CDR3 sequence (DNA): TGTGCCAGCAGCTTGGTGGCGGGAGGGATCTACGAGCAGTACTTC.